The present TCR beta chain was sequenced within a study of graft-versus-host responses after intestinal transplantation. Study context: Multivisceral, liver-intestinal, or isolated intestinal transplants were performed in recipients. The study gave all recipients anti-thymocyte globulin induction, then tacrolimus and steroids for approximately 3 years. Study outcomes and limitations: Graft-donor T cell macrochimerism coincided with high graft-versus-host to host-versus-graft clonal ratios in allografts.

TCRdb's copy holds only in-frame clones and misses some; the assay was immunoSEQ multiplex PCR. The sample has tens of thousands of clones; roughly 90% are singletons. Of note for this clone: Its antigen is still unknown.

This CDR3 spans 14 amino acids. The germline V gene encodes CDR1 WNHNN and CDR2 SYGVQD (reference sequence). V was trimmed by 3 bases and J by 10 bases, leaving 13 bases between them. Sample: PBMCs, taken 98 days after intestinal transplantation. The chain links TRBV10-1 to TRBJ1-6, with a weak D call TRBD1 (5 bases). The source of this sequence is a human patient who received an intestinal transplant, so some T cells may come from the graft donor. The CDR3 DNA is TGCGCCAGCAGTGAATCGGGGGGTGCCTCACCCCTCCACTTT. Residues: CASSESGGASPLHF.